The entry below gives a single TCR beta chain sequence along with its context. The data stem from a study of blood T cell repertoires in COVID-19. Produced via immunoSEQ multiplex PCR; TCRdb's table is partial and in-frame only. The sample includes about 240,000 clones, about four fifths of them seen just once. After removal of 4 bases from V and 4 bases from J, the junction contained 7 bases not matched to a gene. This CDR3 is built from 16 residues. Germline assignment: CDR1 LGHDT and CDR2 YNNKEL (reference sequence). The sample comprised peripheral blood. The chain couples TRBV3-1 (or the pseudogene TRBV3-2) to TRBJ2-6; 7 bases are a match to TRBD1. The sequence derives from a woman older than 75 with acute or convalescent COVID-19. The CDR3 region is CASSRPTGNGANVLTF. CDR3 coding DNA: TGTGCCAGCAGCCGCCCGACAGGGAACGGGGCCAACGTCCTGACTTTC.